Included here is one TCR beta chain sequence, with context. Sequencing was performed with immunoSEQ multiplex PCR; in TCRdb, only in-frame clones are kept and a portion is missing. The sample lists roughly 40,000 clones, about 88% occurring once. This sample was taken from a study of blood T cell repertoires in COVID-19. Whole-study context: PBMCs, B-cell-depleted T cells, or T cells were the source of the cDNA or gDNA that made up the material.

This TCR came from a man between 50 and 59 years old in a cohort sampled during active COVID-19. Sequences were obtained from peripheral blood.

CDR3 region: CASSSPGDRGLGYGYTF. CDR3 bases: TGTGCCAGCAGCTCGCCGGGTGACAGGGGGCTAGGCTATGGCTACACCTTC. The rearrangement uses TRBV5-8 and TRBJ1-2; 10 positions agree with TRBD1. This CDR3 is built from 17 residues. J gave up 4 bases and V 3 bases, and 12 bases lay outside the gene matches. The germline gives CDR1 SGHTS, CDR2 YDEGEE.